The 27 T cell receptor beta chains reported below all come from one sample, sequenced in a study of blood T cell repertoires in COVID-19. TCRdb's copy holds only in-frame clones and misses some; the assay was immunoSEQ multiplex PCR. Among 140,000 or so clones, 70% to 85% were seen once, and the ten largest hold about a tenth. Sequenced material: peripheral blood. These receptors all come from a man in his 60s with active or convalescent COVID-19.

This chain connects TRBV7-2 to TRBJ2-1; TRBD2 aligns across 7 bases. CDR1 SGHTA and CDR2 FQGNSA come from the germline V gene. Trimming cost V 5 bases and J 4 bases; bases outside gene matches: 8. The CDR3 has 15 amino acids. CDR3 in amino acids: CASSPLGTKYNEQFF. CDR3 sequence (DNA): TGTGCCAGCAGCCCCCTAGGGACTAAGTACAATGAGCAGTTCTTC.

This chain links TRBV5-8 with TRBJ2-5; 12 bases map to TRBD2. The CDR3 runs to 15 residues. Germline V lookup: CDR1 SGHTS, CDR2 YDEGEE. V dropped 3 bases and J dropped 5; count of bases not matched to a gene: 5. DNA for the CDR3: TGTGCCAGCAGCTCTAGCGGGAGGGTCCTGGAGACCCAGTACTTC. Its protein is CASSSSGRVLETQYF.

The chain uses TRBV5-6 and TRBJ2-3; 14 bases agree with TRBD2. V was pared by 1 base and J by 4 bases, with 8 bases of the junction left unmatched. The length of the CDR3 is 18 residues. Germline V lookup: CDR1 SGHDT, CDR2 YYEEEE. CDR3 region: CASSLFGLAGGVPDTQYF. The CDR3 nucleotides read TGTGCCAGCAGCTTGTTTGGACTAGCGGGAGGAGTCCCAGATACGCAGTATTTT.

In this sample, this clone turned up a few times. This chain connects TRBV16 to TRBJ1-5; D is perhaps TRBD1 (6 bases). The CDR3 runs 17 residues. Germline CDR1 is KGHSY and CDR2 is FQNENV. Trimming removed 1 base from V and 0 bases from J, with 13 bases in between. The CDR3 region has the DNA TGTGCCAGCAGCCAATGGCAGGGGTTGGATAGCAATCAGCCCCAGCATTTT. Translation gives CASSQWQGLDSNQPQHF.

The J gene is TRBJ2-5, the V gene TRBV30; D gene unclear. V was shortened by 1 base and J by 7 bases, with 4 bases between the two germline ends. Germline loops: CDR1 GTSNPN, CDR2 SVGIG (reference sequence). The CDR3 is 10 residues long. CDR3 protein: CAWSGPTQYF. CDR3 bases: TGTGCCTGGAGTGGGCCGACCCAGTACTTC.

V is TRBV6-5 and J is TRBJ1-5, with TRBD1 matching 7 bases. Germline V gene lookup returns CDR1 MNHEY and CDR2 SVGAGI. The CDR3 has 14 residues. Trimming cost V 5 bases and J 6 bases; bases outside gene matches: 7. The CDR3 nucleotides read TGTGCCAGCAGTCCCGGGACAGCACTTCAGCCCCAGCATTTT. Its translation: CASSPGTALQPQHF.

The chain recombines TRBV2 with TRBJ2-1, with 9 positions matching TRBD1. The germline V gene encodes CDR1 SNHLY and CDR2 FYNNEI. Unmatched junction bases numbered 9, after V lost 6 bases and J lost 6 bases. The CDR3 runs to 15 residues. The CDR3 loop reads CASRVRDRVINEQFF. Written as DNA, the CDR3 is TGTGCCAGCAGAGTCCGGGACAGGGTCATCAATGAGCAGTTCTTC.

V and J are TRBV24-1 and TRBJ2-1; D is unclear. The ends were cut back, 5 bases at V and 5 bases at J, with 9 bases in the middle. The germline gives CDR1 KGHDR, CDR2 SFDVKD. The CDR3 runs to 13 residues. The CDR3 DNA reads TGTGCCACCAGTGGAATACTCGACAATGAGCAGTTCTTC. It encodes CATSGILDNEQFF.

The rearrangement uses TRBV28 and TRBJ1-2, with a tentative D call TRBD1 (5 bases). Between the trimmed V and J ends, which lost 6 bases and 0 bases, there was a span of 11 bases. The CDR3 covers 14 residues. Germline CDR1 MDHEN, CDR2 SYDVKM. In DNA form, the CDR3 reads TGTGCCAGCAGCGACGGGGGATCTAACTATGGCTACACCTTC. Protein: CASSDGGSNYGYTF.

DNA for the CDR3: TGTGCCAGTAATTACGACAGTACCGAAGACCGATCTGGAAACACCATATATTTT. Protein: CASNYDSTEDRSGNTIYF. This chain connects TRBV19 to TRBJ1-3; D may be TRBD1 (5 bases). With 7 bases removed from V and 1 base from J, the gap between germline ends came to 23 bases. The CDR3 is made up of 18 amino acids. The germline V gene has CDR1 LNHDA and CDR2 SQIVND (reference sequence).

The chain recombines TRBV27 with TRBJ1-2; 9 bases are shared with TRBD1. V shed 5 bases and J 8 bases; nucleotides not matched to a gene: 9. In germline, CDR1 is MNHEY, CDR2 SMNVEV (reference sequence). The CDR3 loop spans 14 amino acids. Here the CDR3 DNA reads TGTGCCAGCAGTCGGGACAGGGTCACATCAGGCTACACCTTC. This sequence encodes CASSRDRVTSGYTF.

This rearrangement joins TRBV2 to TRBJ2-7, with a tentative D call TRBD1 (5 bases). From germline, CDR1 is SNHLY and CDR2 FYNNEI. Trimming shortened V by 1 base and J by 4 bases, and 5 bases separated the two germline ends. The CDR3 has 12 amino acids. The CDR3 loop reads CASSEEGYEQYV. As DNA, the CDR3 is TGTGCCAGCAGTGAAGAGGGGTACGAGCAGTACGTC.

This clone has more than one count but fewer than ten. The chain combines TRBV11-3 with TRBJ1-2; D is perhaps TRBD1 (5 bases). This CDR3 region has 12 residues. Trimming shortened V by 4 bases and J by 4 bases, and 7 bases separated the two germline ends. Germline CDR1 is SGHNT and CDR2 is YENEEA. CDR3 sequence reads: CASSYDSYGYTF. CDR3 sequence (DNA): TGTGCCAGCAGCTACGACAGCTATGGCTACACCTTC.

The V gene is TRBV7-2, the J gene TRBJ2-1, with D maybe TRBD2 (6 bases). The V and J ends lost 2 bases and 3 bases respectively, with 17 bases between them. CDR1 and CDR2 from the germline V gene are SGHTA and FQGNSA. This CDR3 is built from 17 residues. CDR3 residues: CASSLNSGTRLYNEQFF. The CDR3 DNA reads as TGTGCCAGCAGCTTAAACTCCGGGACTCGCCTCTACAATGAGCAGTTCTTC.

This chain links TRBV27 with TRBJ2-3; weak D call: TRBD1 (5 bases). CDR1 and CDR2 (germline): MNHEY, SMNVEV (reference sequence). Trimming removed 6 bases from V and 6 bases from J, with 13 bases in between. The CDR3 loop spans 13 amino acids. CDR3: CASSPQGWDTQYF. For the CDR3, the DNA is TGTGCCAGCAGCCCCCAGGGCTGGGATACGCAGTATTTT.

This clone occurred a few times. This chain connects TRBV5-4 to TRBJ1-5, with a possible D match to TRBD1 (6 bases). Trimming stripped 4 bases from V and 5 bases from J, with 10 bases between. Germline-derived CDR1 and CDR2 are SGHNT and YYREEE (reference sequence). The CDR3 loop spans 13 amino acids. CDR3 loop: CASSTAGDQPQHF. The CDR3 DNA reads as TGTGCCAGCAGCACGGCAGGGGATCAGCCCCAGCATTTT.

The CDR3 is CASTQSGGASDTQYF. DNA of the CDR3: TGTGCCAGCACTCAAAGCGGGGGGGCCTCAGATACGCAGTATTTT. The chain uses TRBV2 and TRBJ2-3; 10 bases fit TRBD2. Per the germline V gene, CDR1 is SNHLY and CDR2 is FYNNEI. V shed 7 bases, J shed 4 bases, and the junction held 8 bases outside the gene matches. The CDR3 is 15 residues long.

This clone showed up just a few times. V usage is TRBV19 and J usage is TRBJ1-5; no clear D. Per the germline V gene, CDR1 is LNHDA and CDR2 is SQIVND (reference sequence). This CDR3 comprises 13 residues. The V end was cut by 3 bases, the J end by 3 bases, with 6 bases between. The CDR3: CASSMADNQPQHF. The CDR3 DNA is TGTGCCAGTAGTATGGCAGACAATCAGCCCCAGCATTTT.

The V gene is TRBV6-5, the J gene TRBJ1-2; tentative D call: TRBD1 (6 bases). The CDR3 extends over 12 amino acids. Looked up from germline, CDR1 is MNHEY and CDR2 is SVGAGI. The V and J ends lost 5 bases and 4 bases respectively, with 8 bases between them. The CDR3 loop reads CASSRGSYGYTF. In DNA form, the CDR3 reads TGTGCCAGCAGTAGGGGGAGCTATGGCTACACCTTC.

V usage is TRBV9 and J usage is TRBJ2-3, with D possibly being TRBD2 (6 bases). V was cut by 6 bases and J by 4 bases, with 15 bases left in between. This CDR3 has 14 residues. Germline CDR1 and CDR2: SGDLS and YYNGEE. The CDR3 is CASTSEGRPDTQYF. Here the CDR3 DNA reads TGTGCCAGCACGTCGGAGGGGAGGCCAGATACGCAGTATTTT.

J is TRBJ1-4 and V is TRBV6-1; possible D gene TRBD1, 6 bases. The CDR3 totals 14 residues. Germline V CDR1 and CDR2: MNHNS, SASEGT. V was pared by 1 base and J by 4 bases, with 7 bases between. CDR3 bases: TGTGCCAGCAGTGAAGACAGGGTTAATGAAAAACTGTTTTTT. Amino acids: CASSEDRVNEKLFF.

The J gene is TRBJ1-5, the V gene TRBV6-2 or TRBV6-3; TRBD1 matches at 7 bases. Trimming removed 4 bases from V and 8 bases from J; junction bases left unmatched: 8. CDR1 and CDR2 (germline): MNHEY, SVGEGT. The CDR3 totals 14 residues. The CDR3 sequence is CASSLYSGTEPQHF. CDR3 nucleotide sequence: TGTGCCAGCAGTTTATATTCCGGGACAGAGCCCCAGCATTTT.

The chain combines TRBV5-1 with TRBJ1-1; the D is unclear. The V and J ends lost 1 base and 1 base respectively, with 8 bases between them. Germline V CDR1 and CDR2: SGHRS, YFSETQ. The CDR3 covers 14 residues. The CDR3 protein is CASSLRQENTEAFF. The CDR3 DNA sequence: TGCGCCAGCAGCTTGCGTCAGGAGAACACTGAAGCTTTCTTT.

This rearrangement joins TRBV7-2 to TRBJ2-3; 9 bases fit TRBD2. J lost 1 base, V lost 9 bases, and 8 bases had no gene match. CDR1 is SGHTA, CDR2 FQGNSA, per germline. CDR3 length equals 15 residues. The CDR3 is CASGPRGGGTDTQYF. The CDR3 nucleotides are TGTGCCAGTGGACCGCGGGGGGGCGGCACAGATACGCAGTATTTT. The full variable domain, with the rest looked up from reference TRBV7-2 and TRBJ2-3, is GAGVSQSPSNKVTEKGKDVELRCDPISGHTALYWYRQSLGQGLEFLIYFQGNSAPDKSGLPSDRFSAERTGGSVSTLTIQRTQQEDSAVYLCASGPRGGGTDTQYFGPGTRLTVL.

For the CDR3, the DNA is TGCGCCAGCAGGGTCAGGGATACCTCTAACTATGGCTACACCTTC. Protein sequence: CASRVRDTSNYGYTF. This chain connects TRBV5-1 to TRBJ1-2; possible D gene TRBD1, 5 bases. Germline CDR1 SGHRS, CDR2 YFSETQ. The V end was cut by 5 bases, the J end by 0 bases, with 14 bases between. This CDR3 is built from 15 residues.

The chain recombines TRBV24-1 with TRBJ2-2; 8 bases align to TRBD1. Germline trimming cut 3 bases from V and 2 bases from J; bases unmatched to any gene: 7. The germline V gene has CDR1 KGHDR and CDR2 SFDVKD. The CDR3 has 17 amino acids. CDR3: CATSDEDREDNTGELFF. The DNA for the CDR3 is TGTGCCACCAGTGATGAGGACAGGGAGGATAACACCGGGGAGCTGTTTTTT.

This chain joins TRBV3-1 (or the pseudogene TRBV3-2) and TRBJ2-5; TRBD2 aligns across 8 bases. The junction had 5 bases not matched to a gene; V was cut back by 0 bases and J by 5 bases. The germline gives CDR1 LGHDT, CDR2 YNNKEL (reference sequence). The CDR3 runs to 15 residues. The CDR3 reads CASSQDAGGAETQYF. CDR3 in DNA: TGTGCCAGCAGCCAAGATGCGGGGGGAGCTGAGACCCAGTACTTC.